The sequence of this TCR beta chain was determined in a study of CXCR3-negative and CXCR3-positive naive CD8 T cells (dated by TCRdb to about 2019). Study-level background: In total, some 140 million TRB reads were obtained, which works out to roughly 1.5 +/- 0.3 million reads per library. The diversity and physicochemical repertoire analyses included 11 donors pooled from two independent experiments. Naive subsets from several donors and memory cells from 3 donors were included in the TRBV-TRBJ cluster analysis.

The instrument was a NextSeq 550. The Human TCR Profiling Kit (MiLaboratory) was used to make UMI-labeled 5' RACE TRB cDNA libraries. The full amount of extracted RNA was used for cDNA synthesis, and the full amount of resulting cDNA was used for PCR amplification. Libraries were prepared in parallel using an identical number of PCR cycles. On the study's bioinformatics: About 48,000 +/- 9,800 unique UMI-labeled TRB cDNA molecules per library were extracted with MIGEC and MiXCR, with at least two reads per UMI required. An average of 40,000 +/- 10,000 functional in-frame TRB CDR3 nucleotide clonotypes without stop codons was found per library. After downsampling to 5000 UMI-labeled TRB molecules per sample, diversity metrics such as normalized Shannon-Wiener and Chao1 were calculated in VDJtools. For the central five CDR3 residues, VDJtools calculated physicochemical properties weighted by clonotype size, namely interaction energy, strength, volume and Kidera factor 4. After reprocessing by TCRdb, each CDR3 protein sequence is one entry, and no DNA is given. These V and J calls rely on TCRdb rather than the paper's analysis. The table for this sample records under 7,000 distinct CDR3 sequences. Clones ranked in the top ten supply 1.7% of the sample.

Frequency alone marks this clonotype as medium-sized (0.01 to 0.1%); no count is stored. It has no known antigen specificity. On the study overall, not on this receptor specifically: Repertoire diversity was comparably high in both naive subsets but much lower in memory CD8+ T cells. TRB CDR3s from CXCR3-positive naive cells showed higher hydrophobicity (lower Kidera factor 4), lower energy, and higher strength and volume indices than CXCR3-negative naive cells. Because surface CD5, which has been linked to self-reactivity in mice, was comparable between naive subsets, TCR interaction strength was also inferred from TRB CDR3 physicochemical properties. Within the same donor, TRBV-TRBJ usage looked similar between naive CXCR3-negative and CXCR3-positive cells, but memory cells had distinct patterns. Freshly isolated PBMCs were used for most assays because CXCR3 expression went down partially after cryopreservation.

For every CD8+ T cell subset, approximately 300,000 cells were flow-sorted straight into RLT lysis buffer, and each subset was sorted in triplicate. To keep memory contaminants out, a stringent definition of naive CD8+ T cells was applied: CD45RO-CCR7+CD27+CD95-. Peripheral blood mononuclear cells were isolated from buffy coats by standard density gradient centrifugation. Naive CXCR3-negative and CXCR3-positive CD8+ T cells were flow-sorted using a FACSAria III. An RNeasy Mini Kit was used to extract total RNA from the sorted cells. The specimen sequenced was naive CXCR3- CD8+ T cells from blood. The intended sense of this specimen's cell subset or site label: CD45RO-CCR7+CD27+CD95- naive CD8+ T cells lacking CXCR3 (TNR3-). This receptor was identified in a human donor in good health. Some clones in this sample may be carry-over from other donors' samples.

This receptor carries the CDR3 CASSPRTGDYEQYF. The chain is made from TRBV7-8 and TRBJ2-7; no DNA is available, so the TRBD1 call from TCRdb remains unchecked. The CDR3 runs 14 residues from the cysteine to the phenylalanine. No DNA is listed. The germline V gene specifies SGHVS as CDR1 and FQNEAQ as CDR2.